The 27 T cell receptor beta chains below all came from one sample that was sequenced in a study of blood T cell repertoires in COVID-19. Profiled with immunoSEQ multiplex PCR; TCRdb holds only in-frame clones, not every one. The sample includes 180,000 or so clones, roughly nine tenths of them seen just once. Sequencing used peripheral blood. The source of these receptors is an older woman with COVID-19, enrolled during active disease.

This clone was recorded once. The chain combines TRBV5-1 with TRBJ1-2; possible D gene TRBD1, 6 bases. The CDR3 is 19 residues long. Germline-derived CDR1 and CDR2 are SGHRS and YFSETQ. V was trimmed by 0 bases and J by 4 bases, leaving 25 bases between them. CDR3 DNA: TGCGCCAGCAGCTTGGAAGGCAGGGGTAGCACGTACTTCGGCTATGGCTACACCTTC. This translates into CASSLEGRGSTYFGYGYTF.

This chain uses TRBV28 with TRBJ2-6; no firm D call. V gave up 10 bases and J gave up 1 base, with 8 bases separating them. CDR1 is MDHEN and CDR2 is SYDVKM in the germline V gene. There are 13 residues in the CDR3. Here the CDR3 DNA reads TGTGCCACCTCGCTATCTGGGGCCAACGTCCTGACTTTC. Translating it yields CATSLSGANVLTF.

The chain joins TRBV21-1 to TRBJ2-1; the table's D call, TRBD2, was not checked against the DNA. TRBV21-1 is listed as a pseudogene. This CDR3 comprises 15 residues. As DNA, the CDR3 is TGTGCCAGCAGCAAAGCGGGAGGGACGGGGAATGAGCAGTTCTTC. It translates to CASSKAGGTGNEQFF.

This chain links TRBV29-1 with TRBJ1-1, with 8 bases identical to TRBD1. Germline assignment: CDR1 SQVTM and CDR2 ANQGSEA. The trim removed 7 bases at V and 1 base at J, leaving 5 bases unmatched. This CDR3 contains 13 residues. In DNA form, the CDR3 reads TGCAGCGGCGGACAGGGCCCGAACACTGAAGCTTTCTTT. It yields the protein CSGGQGPNTEAFF.

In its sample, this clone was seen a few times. For the CDR3, the DNA is TGTGCCAGCAGCTTGACAGGATTCTATGGCTACACCTTC. This gives the protein CASSLTGFYGYTF. The V call is TRBV7-9, the J call TRBJ1-2; weak D call: TRBD1 (6 bases). The germline V gene has CDR1 SEHNR and CDR2 FQNEAQ (reference sequence). The CDR3 loop spans 13 amino acids. The ends were cut back, 3 bases at V and 4 bases at J, with 9 bases in the middle.

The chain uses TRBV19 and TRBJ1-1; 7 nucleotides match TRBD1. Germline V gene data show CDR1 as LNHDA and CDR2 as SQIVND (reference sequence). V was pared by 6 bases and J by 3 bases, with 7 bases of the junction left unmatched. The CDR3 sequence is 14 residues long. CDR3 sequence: CASSDRARDTEAFF. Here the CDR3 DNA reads TGTGCCAGTAGCGACAGGGCTAGGGACACTGAAGCTTTCTTT.

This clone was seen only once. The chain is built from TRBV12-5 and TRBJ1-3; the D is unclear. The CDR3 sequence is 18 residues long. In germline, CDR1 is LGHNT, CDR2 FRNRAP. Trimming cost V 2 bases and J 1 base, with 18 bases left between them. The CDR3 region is CASGLRIAAADSGNTIYF. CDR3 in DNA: TGTGCTAGTGGTTTGAGAATAGCGGCCGCCGATTCTGGAAACACCATATATTTT.

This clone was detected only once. In nucleotides, the CDR3 is TGTGCCAGCAGCCGATCCCAGGACTATGGCTACACCTTC. Its translation: CASSRSQDYGYTF. The V and J genes are TRBV11-2 and TRBJ1-2; D is ambiguous. With 5 bases removed from V and 3 bases from J, the gap between germline ends came to 10 bases. Germline CDR1 SGHAT, CDR2 FQNNGV. The CDR3 covers 13 residues.

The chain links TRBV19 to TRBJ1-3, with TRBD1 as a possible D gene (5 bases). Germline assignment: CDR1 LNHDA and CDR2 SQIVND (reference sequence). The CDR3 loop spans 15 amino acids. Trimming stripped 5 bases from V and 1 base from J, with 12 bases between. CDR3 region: CASSAYGGSGNTIYF. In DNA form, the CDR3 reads TGTGCCAGTAGTGCCTATGGGGGGTCTGGAAACACCATATATTTT.

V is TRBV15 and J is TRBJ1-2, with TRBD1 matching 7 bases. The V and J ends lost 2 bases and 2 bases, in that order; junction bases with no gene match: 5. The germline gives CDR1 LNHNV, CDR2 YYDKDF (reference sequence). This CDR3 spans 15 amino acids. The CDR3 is CATSRWDSSNYGYTF. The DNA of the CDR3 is TGTGCCACCAGCAGATGGGACAGCTCCAACTATGGCTACACCTTC.

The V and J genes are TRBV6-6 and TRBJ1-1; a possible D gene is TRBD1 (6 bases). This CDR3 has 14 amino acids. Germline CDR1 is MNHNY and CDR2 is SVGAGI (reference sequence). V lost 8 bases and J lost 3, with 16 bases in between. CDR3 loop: CASGPAGAYTEAFF. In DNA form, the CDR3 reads TGTGCCAGCGGCCCGGCAGGGGCCTACACTGAAGCTTTCTTT.

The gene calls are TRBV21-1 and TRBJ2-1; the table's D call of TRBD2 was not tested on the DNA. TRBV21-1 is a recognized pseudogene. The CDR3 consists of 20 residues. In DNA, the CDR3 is TGTGCCAGCAGCAAAGGGTTCTTAGGGTTAGGGGAGGGTTGCTACAATGAGCAGTTCTTC. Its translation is CASSKGFLGLGEGCYNEQFF.

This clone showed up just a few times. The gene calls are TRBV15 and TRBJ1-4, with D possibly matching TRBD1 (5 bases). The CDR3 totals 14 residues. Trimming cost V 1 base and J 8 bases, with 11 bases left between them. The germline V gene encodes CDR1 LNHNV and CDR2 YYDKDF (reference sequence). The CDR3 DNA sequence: TGTGCCACCAGCAGAGTGGGGCGAGGAGAAAAACTGTTTTTT. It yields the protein CATSRVGRGEKLFF.

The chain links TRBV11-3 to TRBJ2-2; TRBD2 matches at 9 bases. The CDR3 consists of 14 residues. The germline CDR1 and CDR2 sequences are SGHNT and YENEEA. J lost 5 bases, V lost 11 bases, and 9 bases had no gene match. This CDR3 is CAPRIAGVTGELFF. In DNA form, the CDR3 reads TGTGCCCCCCGGATAGCGGGAGTGACCGGGGAGCTGTTTTTT.

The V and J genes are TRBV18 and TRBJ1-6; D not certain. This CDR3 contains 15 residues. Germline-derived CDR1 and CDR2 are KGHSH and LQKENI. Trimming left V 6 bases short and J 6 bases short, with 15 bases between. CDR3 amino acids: CASSQDSTVNSPLHF. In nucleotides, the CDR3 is TGTGCCAGCTCTCAAGATTCTACAGTTAATTCACCCCTCCACTTT.

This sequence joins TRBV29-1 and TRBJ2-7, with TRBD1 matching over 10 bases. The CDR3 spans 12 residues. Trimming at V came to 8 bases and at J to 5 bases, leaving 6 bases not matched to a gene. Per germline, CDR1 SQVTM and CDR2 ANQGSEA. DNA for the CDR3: TGCAGCACCGGGACAGGGGCCCACGAGCAGTACTTC. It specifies CSTGTGAHEQYF.

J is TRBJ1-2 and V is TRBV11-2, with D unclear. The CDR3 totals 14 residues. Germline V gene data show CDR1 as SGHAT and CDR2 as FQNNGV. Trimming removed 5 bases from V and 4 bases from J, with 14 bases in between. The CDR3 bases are TGTGCCAGCAGCCCTCCGAGCGGATTCTATGGCTACACCTTC. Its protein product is CASSPPSGFYGYTF.

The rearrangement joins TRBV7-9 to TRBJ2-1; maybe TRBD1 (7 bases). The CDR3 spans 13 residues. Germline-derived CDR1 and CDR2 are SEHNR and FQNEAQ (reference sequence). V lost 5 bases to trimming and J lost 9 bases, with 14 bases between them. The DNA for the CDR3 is TGTGCCAGCAGCCCAGGGGGGTGGGGTGAGCAGTTCTTC. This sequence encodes CASSPGGWGEQFF.

CDR3 sequence (DNA): TGTGCCAGCAGCTTGGTAGCGGGGGGCTATGGCTACACCTTC. As protein: CASSLVAGGYGYTF. This rearrangement joins TRBV5-5 to TRBJ1-2, with a possible D match to TRBD1 (5 bases). This CDR3 is built from 14 residues. Germline V lookup: CDR1 SGHKS, CDR2 YYEKEE (reference sequence). With 0 bases removed from V and 4 bases from J, the gap between germline ends came to 10 bases.

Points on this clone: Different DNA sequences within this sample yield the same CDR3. The CDR3, as DNA: TGTGCCATCAGTGAAACAGGGGGCCAGCCCCAGCATTTT. Its protein is CAISETGGQPQHF. The rearrangement uses TRBV10-3 and TRBJ1-5; 9 bases align to TRBD1. The J segment lost 7 bases and the V segment lost 3 bases, leaving 1 base of the junction unmatched. Germline-derived CDR1 and CDR2 are ENHRY and SYGVKD. There are 13 residues in the CDR3.

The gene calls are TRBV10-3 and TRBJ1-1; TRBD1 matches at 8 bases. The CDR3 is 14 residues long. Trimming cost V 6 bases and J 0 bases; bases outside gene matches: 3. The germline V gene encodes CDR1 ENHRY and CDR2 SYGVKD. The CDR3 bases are TGTGCCATCAGCCCAGGGGGCTTGAACACTGAAGCTTTCTTT. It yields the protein CAISPGGLNTEAFF.

The DNA of the CDR3 is TGTGCCAGCGAGGGGGCTTATGGAAACACCATATATTTT. It encodes CASEGAYGNTIYF. This chain uses TRBV25-1 with TRBJ1-3; 7 bases line up with TRBD1. The CDR3 spans 13 residues. V was clipped by 8 bases and J by 3 bases; unmatched bases: 4. In germline, CDR1 is MGHDK, CDR2 SYGVNS.

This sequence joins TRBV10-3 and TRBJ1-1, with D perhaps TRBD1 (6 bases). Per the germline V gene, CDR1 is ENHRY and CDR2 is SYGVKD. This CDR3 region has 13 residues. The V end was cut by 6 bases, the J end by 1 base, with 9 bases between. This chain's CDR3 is CAISRQANTEAFF. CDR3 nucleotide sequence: TGTGCCATCAGCCGACAGGCGAACACTGAAGCTTTCTTT.

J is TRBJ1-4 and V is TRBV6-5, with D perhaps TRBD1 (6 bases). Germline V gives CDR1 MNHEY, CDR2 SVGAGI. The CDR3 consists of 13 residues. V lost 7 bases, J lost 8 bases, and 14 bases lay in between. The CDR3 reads CASNTGRGEKLFF. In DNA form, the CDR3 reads TGTGCCAGCAACACAGGGAGAGGAGAAAAACTGTTTTTT.

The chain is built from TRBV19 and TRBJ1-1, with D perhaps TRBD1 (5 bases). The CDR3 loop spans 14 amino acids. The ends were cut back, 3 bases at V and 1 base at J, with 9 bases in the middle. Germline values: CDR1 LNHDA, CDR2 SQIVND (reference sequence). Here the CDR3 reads CASSMGGWNTEAFF. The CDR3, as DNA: TGTGCCAGTAGTATGGGGGGATGGAACACTGAAGCTTTCTTT.

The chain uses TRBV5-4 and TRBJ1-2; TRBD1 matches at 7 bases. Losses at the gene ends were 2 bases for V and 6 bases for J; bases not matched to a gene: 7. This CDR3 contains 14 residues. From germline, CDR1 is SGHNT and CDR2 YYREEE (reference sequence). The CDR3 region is CASSLPTGKDGYTF. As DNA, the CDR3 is TGTGCCAGCAGCTTACCGACAGGGAAGGATGGCTACACCTTC.

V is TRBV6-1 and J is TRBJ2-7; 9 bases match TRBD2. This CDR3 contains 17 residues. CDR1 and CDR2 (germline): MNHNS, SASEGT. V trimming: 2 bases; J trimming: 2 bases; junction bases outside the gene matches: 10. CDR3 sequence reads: CASSERVTSGRPYEQYF. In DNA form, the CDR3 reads TGTGCCAGCAGTGAAAGGGTTACTAGCGGGCGACCCTACGAGCAGTACTTC.